Each of the 2 T cell receptor beta chains below was sequenced from the same sample in a study of T cell responses to AZD1222 COVID-19 vaccine. The data were produced by immunoSEQ multiplex PCR, yet TCRdb's version contains in-frame clones alone and is incomplete. The sample shows roughly 100,000 clones, roughly 88% of them seen only once. The source was peripheral blood, collected on day 0 of AZD1222 vaccination. All receptors come from an adult in good health.

The table lists this clone with a few counts. The chain employs TRBV6-2 or TRBV6-3 and TRBJ2-7, with TRBD1 identical over 8 bases. CDR1 is MNHEY and CDR2 is SVGEGT in the germline V gene. This CDR3 contains 13 residues. J was trimmed by 2 bases and V by 5 bases; bases with no gene match: 2. Here the CDR3 DNA reads TGTGCCAGCAGTCGGACAGGGACCTACGAGCAGTACTTC. This sequence encodes CASSRTGTYEQYF.

The V gene is TRBV9, the J gene TRBJ1-5; D not certain. This CDR3 region has 15 residues. V dropped 0 bases and J dropped 2 bases, with 9 bases sitting between them. Looked up from germline, CDR1 is SGDLS and CDR2 is YYNGEE. The CDR3 sequence is CASSVDGVGNQPQHF. As DNA, the CDR3 is TGTGCCAGCAGCGTAGATGGGGTTGGCAATCAGCCCCAGCATTTT.